What follows is one TCR beta chain and its context. Antigen unknown. The TCRbeta library incorporated unique molecular identifiers. TCRdb reanalysed the PCR reads using MiXCR and keeps one entry per CDR3 protein. The sample shows 800,000 to 1,000,000 distinct CDR3 sequences, under 30% of them seen only once. This entry is derived from a study of T-cell reconstitution after alpha-beta-depleted transplantation in children. Study-wide results and caveats: Several hundred expanded graft clones reportedly supplied alpha-beta T cells about two months after transplant. Recipient T cells and thymic progenitors that survived were the source of the high TCRbeta diversity seen at day 60 in some patients. A year post-transplant, T-cell counts and diversity derived mostly from newly produced T cells.

V gave up 6 bases and J gave up 5 bases; unmatched junction bases: 6. Germline-derived CDR1 and CDR2 are DFQATT and SNEGSKA (reference sequence). The CDR3 covers 13 residues. The sequence was obtained from a boy under three years old who had a stem cell transplant for SCID, so the T cells may come from the graft donor. The specimen was PBMCs, mostly from graft donor cells, collected 360 days after TCRalphabeta/CD19-depleted stem cell transplant. The gene calls are TRBV20-1 and TRBJ2-5; 10 bases agree with TRBD2. The CDR3 DNA sequence: TGCAGTGCGCCGGGACTAGCGACGGAGACCCAGTACTTC. Translation: CSAPGLATETQYF.